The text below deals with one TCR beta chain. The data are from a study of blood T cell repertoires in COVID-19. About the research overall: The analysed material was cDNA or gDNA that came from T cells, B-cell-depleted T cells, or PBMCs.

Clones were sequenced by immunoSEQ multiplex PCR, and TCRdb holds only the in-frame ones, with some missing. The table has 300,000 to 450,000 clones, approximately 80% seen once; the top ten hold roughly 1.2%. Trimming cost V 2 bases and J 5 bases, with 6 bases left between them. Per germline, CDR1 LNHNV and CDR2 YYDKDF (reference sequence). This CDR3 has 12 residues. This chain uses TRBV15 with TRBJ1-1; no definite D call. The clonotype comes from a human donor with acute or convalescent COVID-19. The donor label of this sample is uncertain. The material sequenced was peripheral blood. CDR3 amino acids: CATSRQFTEAFF. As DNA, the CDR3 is TGTGCCACCAGCAGACAGTTTACTGAAGCTTTCTTT.